This is a list of T cell receptor beta chains from one sample in a study of blood T cell repertoires in COVID-19. Assay: immunoSEQ multiplex PCR; the TCRdb copy retains only in-frame clones and omits some. The data show 90,000 to 130,000 clones, 88% seen once. The sample taken for sequencing was peripheral blood. The receptors were gathered from a human donor in a cohort sampled during active COVID-19. Each CDR3 is given with its conserved first and last residue. A D gene is named only where the DNA matches it firmly. Clone size is stated in some rows and not others, as once, few, many or a class when expanded.

CDR3 DNA	CDR3 protein	V gene	J gene	clone size	D gene
TGTGCCAGCAGTGAACCGGGGTCCGATGACTATGGCTACACCTTC	CASSEPGSDDYGYTF	TRBV6-1	TRBJ1-2	NA	NA
TGTGCCAGCAGCTCGGGGGGTAGTAGCAATCAGCCCCAGCATTTT	CASSSGGSSNQPQHF	TRBV5-4	TRBJ1-5	few	NA
TGTGCCAGCAGCCTGTCAGGGGGCGATCAGCCCCAGCATTTT	CASSLSGGDQPQHF	TRBV3-1/TRBV3-2	TRBJ1-5	once	TRBD1
TGTGCCACCAGCAGAGATTTGCAGGACAATCAGCCCCAGCATTTT	CATSRDLQDNQPQHF	TRBV15	TRBJ1-5	NA	NA
TGTGCCAGCAGCCAAAACACGCGGGCGGGGGTAAAAGAGGAGCAGTTCTTC	CASSQNTRAGVKEEQFF	TRBV3-1/TRBV3-2	TRBJ2-1	NA	TRBD2
TGTGCCAGCAGTGAAGCGACAGGGTGGGGCTATGGCTACACCTTC	CASSEATGWGYGYTF	TRBV2	TRBJ1-2	NA	TRBD1
TGTGCCAGCACCTGGAGCGGGGGGCCCCAGTTCTTC	CASTWSGGPQFF	TRBV6-5	TRBJ2-1	NA	TRBD2
TGTGCCAGCAGCCTCTCCGGGACAGGGGTTAGCACAGATACGCAGTATTTT	CASSLSGTGVSTDTQYF	TRBV7-3	TRBJ2-3	NA	TRBD1
TGTGCCAGCAGCATAGGCCTCCTGAGCACTGAAGCTTTCTTT	CASSIGLLSTEAFF	TRBV7-6	TRBJ1-1	NA	NA
TGCAGCGTGGGGACTAGTGAAGACGAGCAGTACTTC	CSVGTSEDEQYF	TRBV29-1	TRBJ2-7	NA	TRBD2
TGTGCCAGCAGCGCTGGAACTAAAGCCTACGAGCAGTACTTC	CASSAGTKAYEQYF	TRBV9	TRBJ2-7	few	NA
TGTGCCACCTTGGGGGGAGGCAACGAGCAGTACTTC	CATLGGGNEQYF	TRBV6-5	TRBJ2-7	few	NA
TGTGCCAGTAGTACCGGACAGGGCAATCAGCCCCAGCATTTT	CASSTGQGNQPQHF	TRBV19	TRBJ1-5	NA	TRBD1
TGTGCCAATACGGGACAGATCACAGATACGCAGTATTTT	CANTGQITDTQYF	TRBV19	TRBJ2-3	NA	TRBD1
TGTGCCAGCTCGTCTCTGGCCGGGACTAGCGAGGACTACGAGCAGTACTTC	CASSSLAGTSEDYEQYF	TRBV18	TRBJ2-7	NA	TRBD2
TGTGCCAGCAGTTCGAGGAACACCGGGGAGCTGTTTTTT	CASSSRNTGELFF	TRBV6-5	TRBJ2-2	NA	NA
TGTGCCAGTAGTATATCTGGAGCCCATGCCCATACGCAGTATTTT	CASSISGAHAHTQYF	TRBV19	TRBJ2-3	NA	NA
TGTGCCAGCAGCGCCCCAACTAGCGGGGGGACCGGGGAGCTGTTTTTT	CASSAPTSGGTGELFF	TRBV9	TRBJ2-2	NA	TRBD2
TGTGCCAGCAGCGAACAACAGGGGGCAACTGAAGCTTTCTTT	CASSEQQGATEAFF	TRBV3-1/TRBV3-2	TRBJ1-1	few	TRBD1
TGTGCTAGCAGCTTAGGTAGCGGGAGTGGGGAGCAGTTCTTC	CASSLGSGSGEQFF	TRBV7-7	TRBJ2-1	NA	TRBD2
TGTGCCAGCAGCGTATTGACAGGCTACGAGCAGTACTTC	CASSVLTGYEQYF	TRBV7-9	TRBJ2-7	NA	NA
TGTGCCAGCAGCGTTGACAGGGGCGAGACCGGGGAGCTGTTTTTT	CASSVDRGETGELFF	TRBV7-6	TRBJ2-2	NA	TRBD1
TGTGCCAGCAGCCGTAGCGGGGACTCCTACAATGAGCAGTTCTTC	CASSRSGDSYNEQFF	TRBV6-4	TRBJ2-1	NA	TRBD2
TGTGCCAGCAGTGAGGAAGCAGGGGGCACCGGGGAGCTGTTTTTT	CASSEEAGGTGELFF	TRBV6-1	TRBJ2-2	NA	TRBD1
TGCGCCAGCAGCCAGGACGACAGGGGCCATCAGCCCCAGCATTTT	CASSQDDRGHQPQHF	TRBV4-1	TRBJ1-5	NA	TRBD1
TGTGCCACCAGTGATAGCGCACTAGCGGGTTACAATGAGCAGTTCTTC	CATSDSALAGYNEQFF	TRBV24-1	TRBJ2-1	NA	TRBD2
TGTGCCAGTAGTATAGGCCTAGCTACCCAAGAGACCCAGTACTTC	CASSIGLATQETQYF	TRBV19	TRBJ2-5	NA	NA
TGCGCCAGCAGGGGAGCGTATAATTCACCCCTCCACTTT	CASRGAYNSPLHF	TRBV10-2	TRBJ1-6	NA	NA
TGTGCCAGCAGCGTAGGGGGACAGACTAACACCGGGGAGCTGTTTTTT	CASSVGGQTNTGELFF	TRBV9	TRBJ2-2	once	TRBD1
TGTGCCAGCAGCTTCTGGGGGGGTGACACCATATATTTT	CASSFWGGDTIYF	TRBV11-2	TRBJ1-3	NA	NA
TGTGCCTGTCAAAAGGGGACGGACAGGGGCAATCAGCCCCAGCATTTT	CACQKGTDRGNQPQHF	TRBV30	TRBJ1-5	NA	TRBD1
TGTGCCAGCAGCTTAAGATCGGGGGACTTAGGGACCCTGGACATTCAGTACTTC	CASSLRSGDLGTLDIQYF	TRBV7-8	TRBJ2-4	NA	NA
TGTGCCAGCAGGGTACCAGGGGCGGACACTGAAGCTTTCTTT	CASRVPGADTEAFF	TRBV2	TRBJ1-1	NA	NA
TGTGCCAGCAGCTTAGAGGAAGCGGGAGGAATAGGAGAGACCCAGTACTTC	CASSLEEAGGIGETQYF	TRBV13	TRBJ2-5	NA	TRBD2
TGTGCCAGTAGTCCCGACGGGTGGTACGAGCAGTACTTC	CASSPDGWYEQYF	TRBV19	TRBJ2-7	NA	NA
TGTGCCTGGAGTGCGGGGACAGGGTATTACAATGAGCAGTTCTTC	CAWSAGTGYYNEQFF	TRBV30	TRBJ2-1	once	TRBD1
TGTGCCAGCAGCCAAGCCCGGGGGGGTCAGTATTTT	CASSQARGGQYF	TRBV3-1/TRBV3-2	TRBJ2-3	once	TRBD2